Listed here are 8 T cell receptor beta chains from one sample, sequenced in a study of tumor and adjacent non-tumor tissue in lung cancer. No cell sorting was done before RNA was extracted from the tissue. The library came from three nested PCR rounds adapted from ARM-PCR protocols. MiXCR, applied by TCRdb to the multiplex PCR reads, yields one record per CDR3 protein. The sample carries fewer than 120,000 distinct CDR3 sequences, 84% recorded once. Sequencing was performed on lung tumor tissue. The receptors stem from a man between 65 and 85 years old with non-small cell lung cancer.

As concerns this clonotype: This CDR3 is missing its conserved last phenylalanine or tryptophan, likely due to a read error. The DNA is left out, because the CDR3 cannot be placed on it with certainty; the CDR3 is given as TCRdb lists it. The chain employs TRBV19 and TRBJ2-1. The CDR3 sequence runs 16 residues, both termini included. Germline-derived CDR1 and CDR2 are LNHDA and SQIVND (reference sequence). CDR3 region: CAVVKAAGGPTMSSSS.

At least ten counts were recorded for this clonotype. CDR3 in amino acids: CASSEANQPQHF. The CDR3 region has the DNA TGCGCCAGCAGTGAGGCGAATCAGCCCCAGCATTTT. The chain uses TRBV10-2 and TRBJ1-5; D uncertain. The length of the CDR3 is 12 residues. Germline V gene data show CDR1 as WSHSY and CDR2 as SAAADI. The V and J ends lost 2 bases and 4 bases respectively, with 3 bases between them.

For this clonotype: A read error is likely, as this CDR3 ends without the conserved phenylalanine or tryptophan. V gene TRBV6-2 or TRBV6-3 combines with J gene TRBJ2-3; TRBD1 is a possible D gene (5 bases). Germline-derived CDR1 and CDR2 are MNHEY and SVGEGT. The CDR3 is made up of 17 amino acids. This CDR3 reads CSSSYPMTVGHQDMQYL. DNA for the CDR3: TGTTCCAGCAGTTACCCGATGACAGTAGGCCACCAGGATATGCAGTATTTG.

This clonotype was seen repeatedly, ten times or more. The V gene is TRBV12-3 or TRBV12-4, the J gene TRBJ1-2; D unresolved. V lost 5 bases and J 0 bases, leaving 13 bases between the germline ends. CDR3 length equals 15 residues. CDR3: CASSAFSVANYGYTF. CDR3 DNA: TGTGCCAGCAGTGCTTTTTCTGTCGCTAACTATGGCTACACCTTC.

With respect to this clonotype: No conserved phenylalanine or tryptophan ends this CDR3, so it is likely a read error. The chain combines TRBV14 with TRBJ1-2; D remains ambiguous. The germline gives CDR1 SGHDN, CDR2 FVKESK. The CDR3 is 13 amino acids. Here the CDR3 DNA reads TGTGCCAGCACCCAAACATATTTAGATGGCTACACCATC. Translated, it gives CASTQTYLDGYTI.

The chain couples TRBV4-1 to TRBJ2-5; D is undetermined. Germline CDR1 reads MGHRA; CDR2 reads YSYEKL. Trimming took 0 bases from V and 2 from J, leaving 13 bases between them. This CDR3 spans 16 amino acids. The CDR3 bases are TGCGCCAGCAGCCAAGACGGCAGGTGCCCTCAAGAGACCCAGTACTTC. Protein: CASSQDGRCPQETQYF.

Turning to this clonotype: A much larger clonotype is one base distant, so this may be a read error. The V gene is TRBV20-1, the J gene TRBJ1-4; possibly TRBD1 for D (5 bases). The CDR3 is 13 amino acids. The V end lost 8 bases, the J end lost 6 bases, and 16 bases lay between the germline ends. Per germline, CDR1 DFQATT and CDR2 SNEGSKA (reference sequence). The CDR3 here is CSTLRWGYEKLFF. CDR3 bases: TGCAGTACTCTTAGGTGGGGGTATGAAAAACTGTTTTTT.

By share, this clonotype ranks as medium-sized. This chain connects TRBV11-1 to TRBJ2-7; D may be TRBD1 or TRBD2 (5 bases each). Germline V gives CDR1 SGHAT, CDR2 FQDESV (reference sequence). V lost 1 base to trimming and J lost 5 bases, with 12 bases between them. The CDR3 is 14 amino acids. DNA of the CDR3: TGTGCCAGCAGCTTAGTCCGATTGGGGGACGAGCAGTACTTC. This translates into CASSLVRLGDEQYF.